This T cell receptor (beta chain) was sequenced during a study of blood T cell repertoires in COVID-19. Study-wide background: Italy, Spain and the United States were the sources of the convalescent and acute COVID-19 samples. Nucleic acid was either cDNA or gDNA, and it came from T cells, B-cell-depleted T cells, or PBMCs.

The germline CDR1 and CDR2 sequences are ENHRY and SYGVKD. The CDR3 spans 15 residues. With 5 bases clipped from V and 0 bases from J, the junction kept 7 bases outside the gene matches. This clone was found a few times. Under the authors' procedure: Estimates of nucleated cell counts were drawn from the amplification of reference gene primers. Method: immunoSEQ multiplex PCR; TCRdb's copy keeps in-frame clones and lacks some. That table gives V, J and clone size, and the DNA gave D and trimming. The sample holds approximately 100,000 clones; roughly 80% are singletons and the top ten take about 17%. The TCR comes from a woman of 80 years or more with active or convalescent COVID-19. The sample consisted of peripheral blood. V usage is TRBV10-3 and J usage is TRBJ2-7; 7 bases align to TRBD1. CDR3 residues: CAISFEQGSSYEQYF. In DNA, the CDR3 is TGTGCCATCAGTTTCGAACAGGGGAGCTCCTACGAGCAGTACTTC.